Listed below are T cell receptor beta chains from one sample, sequenced in a study of blood T cell repertoires in COVID-19. Repertoires were generated with immunoSEQ multiplex PCR, while TCRdb's copy carries only in-frame clones and drops some. The table includes 80,000 to 90,000 clones, approximately 87% detected once. Source material: peripheral blood. The receptors come from a woman between 65 and 79 years old with acute or convalescent COVID-19. CDR3s include the opening cysteine and the closing phenylalanine or tryptophan. A D gene is named only where the DNA matches it firmly. Not all rows give a size; the values are once, few, many and, for expanded clones, a class.

v_gene	d_gene	abundance	j_gene	CDR3aa	CDR3nt
TRBV20-1	TRBD1	.	TRBJ2-2	CSASPRTGAGELFF	TGCAGTGCTAGTCCCCGAACAGGGGCAGGGGAGCTGTTTTTT
TRBV6-2/TRBV6-3	TRBD1	.	TRBJ2-2	CASSPWTGSTANTGELFF	TGTGCCAGCAGTCCCTGGACAGGGAGCACCGCGAACACCGGGGAGCTGTTTTTT
TRBV18	.	once	TRBJ1-1	CASSPSGGRANTEAFF	TGTGCCAGCTCACCATCGGGGGGGCGCGCGAACACTGAAGCTTTCTTT
TRBV12-3/TRBV12-4	.	.	TRBJ2-3	CASSHPADTQYF	TGTGCCAGCAGCCACCCGGCAGATACGCAGTATTTT
TRBV27	TRBD1	.	TRBJ2-1	CASSITGQTVDEQFF	TGTGCCAGCAGTATAACGGGACAGACAGTCGATGAGCAGTTCTTC
TRBV5-5	.	.	TRBJ2-1	CASSFDAGLVNEQFF	TGTGCCAGCAGCTTCGACGCAGGGCTGGTCAATGAGCAGTTCTTC
TRBV10-1	TRBD1	.	TRBJ2-3	CASSQTLRDRGRVSDTDTQYF	TGCGCCAGCAGTCAGACGCTCCGGGACAGGGGGCGCGTATCGGACACAGATACGCAGTATTTT
TRBV4-1	TRBD1	.	TRBJ1-1	CASNRNALQGANTEAFF	TGCGCCAGCAACCGCAACGCCCTCCAGGGGGCGAACACTGAAGCTTTCTTT
TRBV19	TRBD1	.	TRBJ1-1	CASTRTGLNTEAFF	TGTGCCAGTACACGGACAGGACTGAACACTGAAGCTTTCTTT
TRBV21-1	.	.	TRBJ2-1	CASSKGSGTSKNNEQFF	TGTGCCAGCAGCAAAGGGTCCGGGACAAGTAAAAACAATGAGCAGTTCTTC
TRBV7-2	TRBD1	few	TRBJ1-6	CASSLLPGQAYSPLHF	TGTGCCAGCAGCTTACTCCCGGGACAGGCCTATTCACCCCTCCACTTT
TRBV9	TRBD2	.	TRBJ2-2	CASSVGRTSGLTGELFF	TGTGCCAGCAGCGTAGGCCGGACTAGCGGGCTAACCGGGGAGCTGTTTTTT
TRBV4-1	.	.	TRBJ1-2	CASSQEADGGPGYTF	TGCGCCAGCAGCCAAGAAGCGGACGGCGGTCCTGGCTACACCTTC
TRBV10-2	TRBD1	.	TRBJ1-2	CATSKPGQGWGYTF	TGCGCCACTTCGAAACCGGGACAGGGGTGGGGCTACACCTTC
TRBV5-1	TRBD2	once	TRBJ2-4	CASSLAGGRDIQYF	TGCGCCAGCAGCTTGGCCGGAGGGAGGGACATTCAGTACTTC
TRBV19	.	.	TRBJ1-1	CASSIGGGAGEAFF	TGTGCCAGTAGTATAGGGGGGGGCGCCGGTGAAGCTTTCTTT
TRBV27	TRBD2	.	TRBJ2-1	CASSLKSSGSMRMRNEQFF	TGTGCCAGCAGTTTAAAGTCTAGCGGGAGTATGCGAATGCGCAATGAGCAGTTCTTC
TRBV4-3	.	.	TRBJ1-2	CASSQDPGIYGYTF	TGCGCCAGCAGCCAAGATCCGGGGATCTATGGCTACACCTTC
TRBV19	TRBD1	.	TRBJ1-1	CASSMGQGGSEAFF	TGTGCCAGTAGTATGGGACAGGGGGGCTCTGAAGCTTTCTTT
TRBV2	.	few	TRBJ1-1	CASSKGDTEAFF	TGTGCCAGCAGCAAGGGGGACACTGAAGCTTTCTTT
TRBV6-5	.	few	TRBJ1-5	CASSSGTSYQPQHF	TGTGCCAGCAGCTCCGGGACATCATATCAGCCCCAGCATTTT
TRBV3-1/TRBV3-2	TRBD2	.	TRBJ2-3	CASSQGGPSGGTPTDTQYF	TGTGCCAGCAGCCAAGGGGGCCCTAGCGGGGGAACACCCACAGATACGCAGTATTTT
TRBV2	.	.	TRBJ2-6	CASRALDFGANVLTF	TGTGCCAGCAGGGCACTAGACTTTGGGGCCAACGTCCTGACTTTC
TRBV2	TRBD1	medium-sized	TRBJ1-4	CASSTGVDEKLFF	TGTGCCAGCTCCACAGGGGTCGATGAAAAACTGTTTTTT
TRBV7-2	.	.	TRBJ1-4	CASSLDRAEKLFF	TGTGCCAGCAGCTTAGACAGGGCCGAAAAACTGTTTTTT
TRBV6-1	TRBD1	.	TRBJ2-5	CASSERGTGGWETQYF	TGTGCCAGCAGTGAAAGGGGGACAGGGGGCTGGGAGACCCAGTACTTC
TRBV30	.	.	TRBJ2-1	CAWRVSGLSAEQFF	TGTGCCTGGAGGGTGTCCGGTTTGTCCGCTGAGCAGTTCTTC
TRBV9	.	.	TRBJ2-5	CASSPSRGEETQYF	TGTGCCAGCAGCCCCAGTCGCGGGGAAGAGACCCAGTACTTC
TRBV7-8	TRBD1	.	TRBJ2-3	CASSLGGTVTDTQYF	TGTGCCAGCAGCTTAGGGGGGACAGTCACAGATACGCAGTATTTT
TRBV2	TRBD2	.	TRBJ2-1	CASRVASGGYNEQFF	TGTGCCAGCAGGGTAGCGAGCGGGGGATACAATGAGCAGTTCTTC
TRBV27	.	.	TRBJ2-6	CASSPAGHSSGANVLTF	TGTGCCAGCAGTCCCGCCGGACACAGCTCTGGGGCCAACGTCCTGACTTTC
TRBV7-7	.	.	TRBJ2-3	CASSLIQEGTDTQYF	TGTGCCAGCAGCTTAATCCAGGAGGGCACAGATACGCAGTATTTT
TRBV20-1	TRBD1	.	TRBJ1-5	CSARTGGSQHF	TGCAGTGCTAGAACAGGGGGGTCCCAGCATTTT
TRBV5-6	.	.	TRBJ1-5	CASSLGLRSSPQHF	TGTGCCAGCAGCTTGGGTCTCAGGTCATCGCCCCAGCATTTT
TRBV5-1	.	once	TRBJ2-2	CASSPRDTTGELFF	TGCGCCAGCAGCCCCCGAGATACCACCGGGGAGCTGTTTTTT
TRBV5-1	TRBD2	.	TRBJ2-3	CASSLGERGGQDTQYF	TGCGCCAGCAGCTTGGGCGAGCGGGGGGGCCAAGATACGCAGTATTTT
TRBV28	.	.	TRBJ1-1	CASSYTRQLPGGTEAFF	TGTGCCAGCAGTTATACGCGCCAACTCCCGGGGGGCACTGAAGCTTTCTTT
TRBV7-2	.	few	TRBJ1-6	CASAQSSYNSPLHF	TGTGCCAGCGCACAGAGCTCCTATAATTCACCCCTCCACTTT
TRBV2	.	.	TRBJ2-2	CASRTAVSSGELFF	TGTGCCAGCAGGACAGCCGTAAGCTCCGGGGAGCTGTTTTTT
TRBV4-1	.	.	TRBJ2-1	CASSHPDGSSYNEQFF	TGCGCCAGCAGCCACCCGGACGGGAGCTCCTACAATGAGCAGTTCTTC
TRBV12-3/TRBV12-4	.	once	TRBJ2-2	CASSPYREGELFF	TGTGCCAGCAGTCCCTACAGAGAAGGGGAGCTGTTTTTT
TRBV27	TRBD1	once	TRBJ1-1	CASSPGQGTEAFF	TGTGCCAGCAGTCCAGGACAGGGGACTGAAGCTTTCTTT
TRBV27	.	.	TRBJ1-1	CASSLRADLNTEAFF	TGTGCCAGCAGTTTGAGGGCGGACTTGAACACTGAAGCTTTCTTT